The source of this TCR beta chain is a study of PD-L1 blockade in urothelial cancer. Looking at the study overall: Patients had undergone 0 to 3 prior chemotherapy regimens.

V shed 0 bases and J shed 0 bases, with 8 bases lying between them. The CDR3 totals 15 residues. The V gene's germline CDR1 is WNHNN and CDR2 SYGVQD (reference sequence). Time point described: peripheral blood 6 weeks after treatment start. The investigators introduced synthetic TCR analog templates into each PCR as spikes. Sequencing was performed with immunoSEQ multiplex PCR; in TCRdb, only in-frame clones are kept and a portion is missing. The table includes fewer than 90,000 clones, around 90% detected once. The J gene is TRBJ1-1, the V gene TRBV10-1; D not resolved. This receptor was identified in an elderly woman with urothelial cancer. The source was PBMCs, collected around atezolizumab (anti-PD-L1) treatment. CDR3 loop: CASSESRGLNTEAFF. As DNA, the CDR3 is TGCGCCAGCAGTGAGTCTAGAGGCTTGAACACTGAAGCTTTCTTT.